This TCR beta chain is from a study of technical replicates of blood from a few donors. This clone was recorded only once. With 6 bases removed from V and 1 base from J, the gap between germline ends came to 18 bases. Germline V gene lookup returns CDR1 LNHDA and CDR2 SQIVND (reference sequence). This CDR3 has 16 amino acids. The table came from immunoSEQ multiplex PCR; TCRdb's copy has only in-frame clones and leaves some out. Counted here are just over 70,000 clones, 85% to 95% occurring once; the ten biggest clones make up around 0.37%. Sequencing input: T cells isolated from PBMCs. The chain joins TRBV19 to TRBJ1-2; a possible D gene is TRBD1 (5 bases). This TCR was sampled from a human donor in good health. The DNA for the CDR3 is TGTGCCAGTAGCAATGGACACCCATTATTTAACTATGGCTACACCTTC. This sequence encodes CASSNGHPLFNYGYTF.